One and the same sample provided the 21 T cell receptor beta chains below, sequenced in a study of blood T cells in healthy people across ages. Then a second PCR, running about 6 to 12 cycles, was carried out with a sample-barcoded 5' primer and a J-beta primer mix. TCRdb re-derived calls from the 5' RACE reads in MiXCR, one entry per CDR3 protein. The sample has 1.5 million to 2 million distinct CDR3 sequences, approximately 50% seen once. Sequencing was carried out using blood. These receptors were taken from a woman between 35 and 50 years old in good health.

In DNA, the CDR3 is TGTGCCAGCAGTACCTCGACGGCCCTTGGTTCGATTGACAATGAGCAGTACTTC. Translating it yields CASSTSTALGSIDNEQYF. The rearrangement uses TRBV28 and TRBJ2-7; D not certain. Germline V CDR1 and CDR2: MDHEN, SYDVKM. The CDR3 has 18 amino acids. Between the trimmed V and J ends, which lost 5 bases and 7 bases, there was a span of 30 bases.

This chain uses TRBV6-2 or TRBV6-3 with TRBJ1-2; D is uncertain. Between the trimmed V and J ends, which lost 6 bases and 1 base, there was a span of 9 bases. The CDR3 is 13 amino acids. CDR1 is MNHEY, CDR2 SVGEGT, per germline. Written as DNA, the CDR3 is TGTGCCAGCAGACACAGAGGTAACTATGGCTACACCTTC. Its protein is CASRHRGNYGYTF.

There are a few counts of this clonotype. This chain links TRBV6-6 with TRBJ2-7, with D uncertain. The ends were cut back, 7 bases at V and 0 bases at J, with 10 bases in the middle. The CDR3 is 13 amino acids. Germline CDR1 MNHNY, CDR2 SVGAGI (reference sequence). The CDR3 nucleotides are TGTGCCAGCAAATTGCGCGTCTCCTACGAGCAGTACTTC. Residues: CASKLRVSYEQYF.

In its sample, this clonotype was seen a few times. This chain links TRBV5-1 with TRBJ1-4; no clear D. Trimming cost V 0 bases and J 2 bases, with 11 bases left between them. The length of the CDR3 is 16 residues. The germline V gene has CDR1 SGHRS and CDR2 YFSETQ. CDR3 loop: CASSLGLRGTNEKLFF. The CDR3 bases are TGCGCCAGCAGCTTGGGTCTCCGAGGGACTAATGAAAAACTGTTTTTT.

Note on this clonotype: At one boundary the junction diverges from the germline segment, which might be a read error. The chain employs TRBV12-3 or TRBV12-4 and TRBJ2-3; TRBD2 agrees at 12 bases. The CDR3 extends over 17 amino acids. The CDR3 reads CANSLALAGGGTDTQYF. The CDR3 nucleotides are TGTGCCAACAGTTTAGCCCTAGCGGGGGGGGGCACAGATACGCAGTATTTT.

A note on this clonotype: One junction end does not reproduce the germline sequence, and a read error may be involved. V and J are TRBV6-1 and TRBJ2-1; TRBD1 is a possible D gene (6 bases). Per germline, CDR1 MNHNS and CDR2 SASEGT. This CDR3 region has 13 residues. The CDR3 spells CASSGGQYSEQFF. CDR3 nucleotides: TGTGCCAGCAGTGGGGGACAATACAGTGAGCAGTTCTTC.

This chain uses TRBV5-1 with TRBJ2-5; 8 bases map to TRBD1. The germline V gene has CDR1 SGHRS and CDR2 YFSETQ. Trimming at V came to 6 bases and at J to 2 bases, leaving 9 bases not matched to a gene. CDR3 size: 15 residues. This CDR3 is CASTNKNRGQETQYF. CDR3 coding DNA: TGCGCCAGCACCAATAAAAACAGGGGGCAAGAGACCCAGTACTTC.

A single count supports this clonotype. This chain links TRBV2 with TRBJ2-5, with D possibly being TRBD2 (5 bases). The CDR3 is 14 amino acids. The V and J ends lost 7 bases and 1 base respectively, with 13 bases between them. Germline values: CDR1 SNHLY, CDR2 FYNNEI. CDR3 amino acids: CASKSRAGQETQYF. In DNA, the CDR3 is TGTGCCAGCAAAAGTCGGGCGGGCCAAGAGACCCAGTACTTC.

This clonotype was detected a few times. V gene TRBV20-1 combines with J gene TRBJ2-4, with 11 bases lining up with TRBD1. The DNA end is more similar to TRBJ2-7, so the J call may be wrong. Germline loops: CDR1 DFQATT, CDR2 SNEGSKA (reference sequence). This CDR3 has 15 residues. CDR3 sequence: CSAEIRDRGNYEQYF. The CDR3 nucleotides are TGCAGTGCTGAAATCCGGGACAGGGGGAACTACGAGCAGTACTTC.

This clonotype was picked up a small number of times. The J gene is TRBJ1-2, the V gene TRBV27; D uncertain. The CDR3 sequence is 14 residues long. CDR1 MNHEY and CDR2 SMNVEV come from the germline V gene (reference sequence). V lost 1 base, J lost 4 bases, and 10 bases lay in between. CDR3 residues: CASSLLPAFYGYTF. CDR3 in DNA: TGTGCCAGCAGTTTATTACCGGCTTTCTATGGCTACACCTTC.

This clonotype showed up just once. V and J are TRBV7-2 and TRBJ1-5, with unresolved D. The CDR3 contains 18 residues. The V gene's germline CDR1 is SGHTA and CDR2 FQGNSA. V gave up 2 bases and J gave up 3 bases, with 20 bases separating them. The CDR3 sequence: CASSLTYSWTKDNQPQHF. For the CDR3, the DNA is TGTGCCAGCAGCTTAACATACTCGTGGACCAAGGACAATCAGCCCCAGCATTTT.

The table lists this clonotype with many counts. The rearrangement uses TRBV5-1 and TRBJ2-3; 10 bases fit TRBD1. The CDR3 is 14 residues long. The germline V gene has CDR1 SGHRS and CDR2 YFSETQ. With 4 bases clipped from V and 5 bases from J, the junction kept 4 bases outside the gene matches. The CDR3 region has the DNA TGCGCCAGCAGCCTGGACAGGGGGGGAGATACGCAGTATTTT. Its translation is CASSLDRGGDTQYF.

The CDR3 loop reads CASSPTGGPHQPQHF. The CDR3 DNA sequence: TGCGCCAGCAGCCCCACAGGGGGCCCCCATCAGCCCCAGCATTTT. V and J are TRBV4-1 and TRBJ1-5; 9 bases agree with TRBD1. Germline CDR1 MGHRA, CDR2 YSYEKL. Trimming took 4 bases from V and 5 from J; bases not matched to a gene: 6. This CDR3 comprises 15 residues.

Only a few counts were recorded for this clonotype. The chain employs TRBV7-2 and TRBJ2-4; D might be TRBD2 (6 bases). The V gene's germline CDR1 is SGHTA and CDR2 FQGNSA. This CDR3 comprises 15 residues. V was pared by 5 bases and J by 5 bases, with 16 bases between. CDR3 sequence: CASSRDGGKQNIQYF. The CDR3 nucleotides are TGTGCCAGCAGCCGCGATGGAGGGAAACAAAACATTCAGTACTTC.

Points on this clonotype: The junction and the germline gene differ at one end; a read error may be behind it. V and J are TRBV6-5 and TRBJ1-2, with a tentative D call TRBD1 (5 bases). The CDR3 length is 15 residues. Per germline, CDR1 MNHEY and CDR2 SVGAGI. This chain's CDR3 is CASRSPRGSNYDYTF. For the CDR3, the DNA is TGTGCCAGCAGATCTCCCCGGGGCTCTAACTATGACTACACCTTC.

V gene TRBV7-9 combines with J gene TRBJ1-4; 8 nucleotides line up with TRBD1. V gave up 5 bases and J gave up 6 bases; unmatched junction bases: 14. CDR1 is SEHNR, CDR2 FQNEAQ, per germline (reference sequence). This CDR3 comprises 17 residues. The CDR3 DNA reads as TGTGCCAGCAGCCCCAGTCGGACAGGGCGAGAAGATGAAAAACTGTTTTTT. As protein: CASSPSRTGREDEKLFF.

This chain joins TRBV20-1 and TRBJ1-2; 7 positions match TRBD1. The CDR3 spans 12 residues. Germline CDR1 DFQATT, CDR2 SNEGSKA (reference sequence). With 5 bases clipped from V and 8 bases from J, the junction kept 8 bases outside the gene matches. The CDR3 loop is CSALRGLGGYTF. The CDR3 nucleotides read TGCAGTGCTCTAAGGGGGCTGGGCGGCTACACCTTC.

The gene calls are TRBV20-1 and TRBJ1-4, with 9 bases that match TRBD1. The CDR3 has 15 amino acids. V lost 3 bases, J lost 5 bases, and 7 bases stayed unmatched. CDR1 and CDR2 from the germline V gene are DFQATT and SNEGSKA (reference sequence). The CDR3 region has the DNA TGCAGTGCTAGGGACATCGGGACAGGGAATGAAAAACTGTTTTTT. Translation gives CSARDIGTGNEKLFF.

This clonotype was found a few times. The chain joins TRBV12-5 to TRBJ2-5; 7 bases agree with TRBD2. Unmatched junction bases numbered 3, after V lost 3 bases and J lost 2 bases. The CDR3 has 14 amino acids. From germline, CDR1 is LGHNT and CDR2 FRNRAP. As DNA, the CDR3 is TGTGCTAGTGGTTTCAGCGGGGAACAAGAGACCCAGTACTTC. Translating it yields CASGFSGEQETQYF.

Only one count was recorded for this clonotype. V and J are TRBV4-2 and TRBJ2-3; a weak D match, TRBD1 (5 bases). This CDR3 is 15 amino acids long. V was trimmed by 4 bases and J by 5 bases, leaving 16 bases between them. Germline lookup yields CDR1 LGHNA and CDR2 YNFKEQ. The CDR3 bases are TGTGCCAGCAGCCTCCTACAAGGGGCCGGAGATACGCAGTATTTT. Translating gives CASSLLQGAGDTQYF.

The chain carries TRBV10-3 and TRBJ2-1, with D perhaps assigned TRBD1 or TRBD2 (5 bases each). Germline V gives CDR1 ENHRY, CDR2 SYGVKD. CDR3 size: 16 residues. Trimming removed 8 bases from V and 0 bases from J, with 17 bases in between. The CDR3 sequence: CAIRWASGGSYNEQFF. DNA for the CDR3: TGTGCCATCCGTTGGGCCTCTGGGGGCTCCTACAATGAGCAGTTCTTC.